This T cell receptor beta chain emerged from a study of regulatory T cells in long-lasting Graves disease. The authors built TCR beta libraries using iRepertoire HTBI primers and Arm-PCR of CDR3 regions. TCRdb ran MiXCR on the multiplex PCR reads and lists one entry per CDR3 protein. The sample holds 500,000 to 700,000 distinct CDR3 sequences, approximately 15% seen once. CDR1 is DFQATT, CDR2 SNEGSKA, per germline (reference sequence). Between the trimmed V and J ends, which lost 6 bases and 4 bases, there was a span of 21 bases. The CDR3 has 15 residues. Time point denoted: newly diagnosed GD, antithyroid drugs for less than 3 months. From PBMCs, RNA was extracted and then used to make the TCR library. The same sample was also used in a study of T cells in Graves' hyperthyroidism and ophthalmopathy.

The material was peripheral blood mononuclear cells (PBMCs), obtained at new diagnosis, from a patient treated with antithyroid drugs. The chain is built from TRBV20-1 and TRBJ2-5; D uncertain. This TCR derives from a woman between 25 and 40 years old with Graves disease. The CDR3 DNA reads TGCAGTGCGAGTGCGGCGGTGGCTTCACGAGAGACCCAGTACTTC. Amino acid sequence: CSASAAVASRETQYF.